This entry describes one TCR beta chain. These data come from a study of Graves' ophthalmopathy and Graves' hyperthyroidism. As the template, RNA transcripts were used to amplify TCR beta CDR3 regions. An opening RT-PCR round employed HTBI primers and preceded a second-round multiplex PCR. Via MiXCR, TCRdb re-called the multiplex PCR reads, giving one row per CDR3 protein. The top ten hold roughly 45% of the sample, which has some 240,000 distinct CDR3 sequences, around 45% seen once. This CDR3 spans 12 amino acids. CDR1 is SQVTM, CDR2 ANQGSEA, per germline. Trimming cost V 7 bases and J 9 bases; bases outside gene matches: 9.

The receptor was isolated from an adult man with Graves' ophthalmopathy. Sequencing was performed on peripheral blood. The V call is TRBV29-1, the J call TRBJ2-5, with TRBD1 matching 9 bases. CDR3 amino acids: CSGNRGPEAQYF. In DNA, the CDR3 is TGCAGCGGTAACAGGGGGCCGGAGGCCCAGTACTTC.